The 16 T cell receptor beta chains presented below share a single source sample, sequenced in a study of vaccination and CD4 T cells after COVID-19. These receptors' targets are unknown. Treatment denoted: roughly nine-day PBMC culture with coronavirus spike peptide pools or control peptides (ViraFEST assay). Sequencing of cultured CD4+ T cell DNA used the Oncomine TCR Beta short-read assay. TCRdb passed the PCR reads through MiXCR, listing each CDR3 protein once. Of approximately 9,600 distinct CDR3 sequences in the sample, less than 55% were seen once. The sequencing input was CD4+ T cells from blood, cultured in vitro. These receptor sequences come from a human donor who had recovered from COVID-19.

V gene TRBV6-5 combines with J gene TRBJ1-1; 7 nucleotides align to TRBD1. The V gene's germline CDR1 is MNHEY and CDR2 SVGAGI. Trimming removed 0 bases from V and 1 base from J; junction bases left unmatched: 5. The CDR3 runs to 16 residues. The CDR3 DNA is TGTGCCAGCAGTTACTCGACAGGGTTCAGGAACACTGAAGCTTTCTTT. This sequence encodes CASSYSTGFRNTEAFF.

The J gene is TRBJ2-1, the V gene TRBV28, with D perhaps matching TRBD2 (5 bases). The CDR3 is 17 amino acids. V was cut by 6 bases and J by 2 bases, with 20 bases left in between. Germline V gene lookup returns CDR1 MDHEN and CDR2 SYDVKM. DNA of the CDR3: TGTGCCAGCAGCCCAAAACCGAGGCGGGCCCCCTACAATGAGCAGTTCTTC. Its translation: CASSPKPRRAPYNEQFF. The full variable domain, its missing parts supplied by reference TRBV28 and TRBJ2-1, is DVKVTQSSRYLVKRTGEKVFLECVQDMDHENMFWYRQDPGLGLRLIYFSYDVKMKEKGDIPEGYSVSREKKERFSLILESASTNQTSMYLCASSPKPRRAPYNEQFFGPGTRLTVL.

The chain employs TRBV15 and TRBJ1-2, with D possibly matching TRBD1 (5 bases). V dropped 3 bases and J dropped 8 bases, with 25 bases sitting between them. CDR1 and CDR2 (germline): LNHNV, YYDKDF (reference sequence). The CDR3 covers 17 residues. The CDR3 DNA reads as TGTGCCACCAGCAGTTCGGCCCTCGGTCAGGGATTTTACGGCTACACCTTC. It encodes CATSSSALGQGFYGYTF.

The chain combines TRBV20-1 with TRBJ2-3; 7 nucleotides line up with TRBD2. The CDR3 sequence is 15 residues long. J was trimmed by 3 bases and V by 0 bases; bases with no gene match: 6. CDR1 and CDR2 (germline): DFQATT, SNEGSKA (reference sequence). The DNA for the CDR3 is TGCAGTGCTAGAGATCGGGGAGGGAGTACAGATACGCAGTATTTT. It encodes CSARDRGGSTDTQYF.

CDR3 sequence reads: CASSSQTGFNEKLFF. The CDR3 nucleotides read TGTGCCAGCAGCTCCCAGACAGGGTTCAATGAAAAACTGTTTTTT. The chain joins TRBV7-9 to TRBJ1-4; 7 nucleotides match TRBD1. Germline V gene lookup returns CDR1 SEHNR and CDR2 FQNEAQ (reference sequence). The length of the CDR3 is 15 residues. The V gene end was trimmed by 4 bases and the J gene end by 5 bases; junction bases not matched to a gene: 7. The variable domain in full, with the rest retrieved from reference TRBV7-9 and TRBJ1-4, is DTGVSQNPRHKITKRGQNVTFRCDPISEHNRLYWYRQTLGQGPEFLTYFQNEAQLEKSRLLSDRFSAERPKGSFSTLEIQRTEQGDSAMYLCASSSQTGFNEKLFFGSGTQLSVL.

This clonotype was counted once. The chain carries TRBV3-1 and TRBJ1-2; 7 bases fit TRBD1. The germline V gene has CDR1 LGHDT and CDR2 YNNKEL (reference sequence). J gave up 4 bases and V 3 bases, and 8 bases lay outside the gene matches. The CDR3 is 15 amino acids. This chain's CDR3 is CASSQWTGFSYGYTF. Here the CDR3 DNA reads TGTGCCAGCAGCCAGTGGACAGGTTTTAGCTATGGCTACACCTTC.

The CDR3 DNA follows: TGCGCCAGCAGCCAGGGATGGGCGGGCCCCGGGGCCCAGTACTTC. Translated, it gives CASSQGWAGPGAQYF. The chain employs TRBV4-1 and TRBJ2-5; a weak D match, TRBD2 (5 bases). CDR1 MGHRA and CDR2 YSYEKL come from the germline V gene. This CDR3 comprises 15 residues. Trimming stripped 3 bases from V and 9 bases from J, with 20 bases between.

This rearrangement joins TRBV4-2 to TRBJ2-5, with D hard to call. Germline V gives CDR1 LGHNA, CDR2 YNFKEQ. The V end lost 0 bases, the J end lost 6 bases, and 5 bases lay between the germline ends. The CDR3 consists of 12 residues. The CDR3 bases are TGTGCCAGCAGCCAAGATATCCAGACCCAGTACTTC. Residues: CASSQDIQTQYF.

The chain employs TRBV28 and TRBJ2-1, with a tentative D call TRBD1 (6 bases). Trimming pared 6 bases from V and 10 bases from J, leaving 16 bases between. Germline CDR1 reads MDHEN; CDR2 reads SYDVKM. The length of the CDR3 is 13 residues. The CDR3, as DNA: TGTGCCAGCAGGTCCCAGGGGTTTAGGGAGCAGTTCTTC. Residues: CASRSQGFREQFF.

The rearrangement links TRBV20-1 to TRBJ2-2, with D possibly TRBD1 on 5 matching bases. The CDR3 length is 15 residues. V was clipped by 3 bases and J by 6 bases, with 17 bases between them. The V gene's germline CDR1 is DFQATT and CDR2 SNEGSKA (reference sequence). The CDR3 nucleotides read TGCAGTGCTAGGGCCCATGACAGCCGTCCCGGGGAGCTGTTTTTT. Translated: CSARAHDSRPGELFF.

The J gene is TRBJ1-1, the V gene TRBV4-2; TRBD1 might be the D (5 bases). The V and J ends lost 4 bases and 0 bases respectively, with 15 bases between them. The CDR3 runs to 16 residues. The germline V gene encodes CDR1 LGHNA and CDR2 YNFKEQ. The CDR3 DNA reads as TGTGCCAGCAGCCGACTGGGGAGACAGTTGAACACTGAAGCTTTCTTT. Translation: CASSRLGRQLNTEAFF.

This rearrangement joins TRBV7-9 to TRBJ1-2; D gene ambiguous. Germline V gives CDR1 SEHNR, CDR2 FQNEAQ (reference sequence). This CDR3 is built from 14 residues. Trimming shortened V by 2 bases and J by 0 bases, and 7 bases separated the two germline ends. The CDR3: CASSLQLTNYGYTF. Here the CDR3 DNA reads TGTGCCAGCAGCTTACAGCTAACTAACTATGGCTACACCTTC.

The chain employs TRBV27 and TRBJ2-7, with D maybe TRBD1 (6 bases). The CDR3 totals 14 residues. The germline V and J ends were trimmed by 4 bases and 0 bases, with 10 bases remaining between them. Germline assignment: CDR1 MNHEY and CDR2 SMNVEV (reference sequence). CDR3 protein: CASSSQGRSYEQYF. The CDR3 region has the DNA TGTGCCAGCAGTTCACAGGGACGCTCCTACGAGCAGTACTTC.

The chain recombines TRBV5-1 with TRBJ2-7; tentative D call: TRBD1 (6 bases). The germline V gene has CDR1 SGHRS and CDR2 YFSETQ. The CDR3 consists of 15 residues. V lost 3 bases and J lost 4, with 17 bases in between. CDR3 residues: CASSSDSLIRYEQYF. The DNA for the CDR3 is TGCGCCAGCAGCTCGGACAGCCTTATCAGGTACGAGCAGTACTTC.

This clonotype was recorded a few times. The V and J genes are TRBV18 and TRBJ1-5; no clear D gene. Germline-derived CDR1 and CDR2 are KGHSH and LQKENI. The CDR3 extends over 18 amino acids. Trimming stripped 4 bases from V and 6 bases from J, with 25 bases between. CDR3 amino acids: CASSHSGQRIPTTQPQHF. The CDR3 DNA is TGTGCCAGCTCACACTCTGGGCAAAGGATACCCACCACTCAGCCCCAGCATTTT.

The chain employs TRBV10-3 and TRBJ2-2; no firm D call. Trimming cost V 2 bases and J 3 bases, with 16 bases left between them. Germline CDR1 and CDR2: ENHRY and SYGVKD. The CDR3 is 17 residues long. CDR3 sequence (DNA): TGTGCCATCAGTGAGGGCAATCGTGTGACTTACACCGGGGAGCTGTTTTTT. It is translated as CAISEGNRVTYTGELFF.